This TCR beta chain was identified in a study of blood T cell repertoires in COVID-19. As originally analysed: Scientists estimated how many nucleated cells there were by amplifying reference gene primers. Sequenced by immunoSEQ multiplex PCR; TCRdb stores in-frame clones only, minus some. The D gene and trimming were derived from the DNA, and the V and J assignments and clone size from that table. This repertoire shows 55,000 to 75,000 clones, roughly 80% found once; its top ten account for more than 15%. Germline V gene lookup returns CDR1 MNHEY and CDR2 SVGAGI. The V segment lost 6 bases and the J segment 10 bases; nucleotides outside the gene matches: 7. CDR3 length: 13 amino acids.

The specimen was peripheral blood. This TCR derives from a man aged 80 or over with active COVID-19. The chain links TRBV6-5 to TRBJ2-1; TRBD1 agrees at 9 bases. In DNA, the CDR3 is TGTGCCAGCAGCCGGGACAGGGTCGCGGAGCAGTTCTTC. Protein product: CASSRDRVAEQFF.